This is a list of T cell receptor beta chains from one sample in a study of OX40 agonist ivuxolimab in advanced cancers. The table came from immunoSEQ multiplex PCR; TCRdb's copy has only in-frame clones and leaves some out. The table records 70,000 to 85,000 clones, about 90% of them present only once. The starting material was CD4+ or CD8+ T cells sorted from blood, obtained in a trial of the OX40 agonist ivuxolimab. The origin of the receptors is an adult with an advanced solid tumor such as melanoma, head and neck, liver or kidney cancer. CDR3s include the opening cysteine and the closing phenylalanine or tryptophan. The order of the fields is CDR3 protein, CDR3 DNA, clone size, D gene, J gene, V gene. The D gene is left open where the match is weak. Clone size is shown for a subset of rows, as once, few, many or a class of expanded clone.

CDR3 protein: CASSQTGPSYEQYF
CDR3 DNA: TGTGCCAGCAGTCAGACAGGGCCCTCCTACGAGCAGTACTTC
clone size: .
D gene: TRBD1
J gene: TRBJ2-7
V gene: TRBV27

CDR3 protein: CASSLEMSDTQYF
CDR3 DNA: TGCGCCAGCAGCTTGGAGATGTCAGATACGCAGTATTTT
clone size: once
D gene: .
J gene: TRBJ2-3
V gene: TRBV5-1

CDR3 protein: CASSIVDAGELFF
CDR3 DNA: TGTGCCAGTAGTATAGTCGACGCCGGGGAGCTGTTTTTT
clone size: .
D gene: .
J gene: TRBJ2-2
V gene: TRBV19

CDR3 protein: CASSGTGESNQPQHF
CDR3 DNA: TGTGCCAGTAGTGGTACAGGGGAAAGCAATCAGCCCCAGCATTTT
clone size: .
D gene: TRBD1
J gene: TRBJ1-5
V gene: TRBV19

CDR3 protein: CASSPDPYEQYF
CDR3 DNA: TGTGCCAGCAGCCCGGATCCCTACGAGCAGTACTTC
clone size: once
D gene: .
J gene: TRBJ2-7
V gene: TRBV7-9

CDR3 protein: CASSLAAGDTF
CDR3 DNA: TGTGCCAGCAGCTTGGCCGCGGGTGACACCTTC
clone size: .
D gene: .
J gene: TRBJ1-2
V gene: TRBV11-2

CDR3 protein: CASRSQGYMNTEAFF
CDR3 DNA: TGTGCCAGTAGATCTCAGGGGTACATGAACACTGAAGCTTTCTTT
clone size: .
D gene: .
J gene: TRBJ1-1
V gene: TRBV19

CDR3 protein: CASSPWQGLLTGELFF
CDR3 DNA: TGTGCCAGCAGCCCATGGCAGGGGTTATTAACCGGGGAGCTGTTTTTT
clone size: .
D gene: .
J gene: TRBJ2-2
V gene: TRBV7-9

CDR3 protein: CASTFPGVLAFF
CDR3 DNA: TGTGCCAGCACTTTCCCGGGAGTCCTAGCTTTCTTT
clone size: .
D gene: .
J gene: TRBJ1-1
V gene: TRBV6-5

CDR3 protein: CASSEALGTGDTTNEKLFF
CDR3 DNA: TGTGCCAGCAGTGAAGCGCTTGGGACAGGGGATACAACTAATGAAAAACTGTTTTTT
clone size: .
D gene: TRBD1
J gene: TRBJ1-4
V gene: TRBV2

CDR3 protein: CASSVRGSAQFF
CDR3 DNA: TGTGCCAGCAGTGTCCGCGGGAGCGCTCAGTTCTTC
clone size: .
D gene: TRBD2
J gene: TRBJ2-1
V gene: TRBV28

CDR3 protein: CASSLVQGAIEQYF
CDR3 DNA: TGTGCCAGCAGCTTAGTCCAGGGCGCAATCGAGCAGTACTTC
clone size: .
D gene: .
J gene: TRBJ2-7
V gene: TRBV11-2

CDR3 protein: CASSVGSTGNEQFF
CDR3 DNA: TGTGCCAGCAGCGTAGGCTCGACGGGGAATGAGCAGTTCTTC
clone size: .
D gene: .
J gene: TRBJ2-1
V gene: TRBV9

CDR3 protein: CASSYGQNLTYEQYF
CDR3 DNA: TGTGCCAGCAGCTACGGACAGAACTTAACCTACGAGCAGTACTTC
clone size: .
D gene: .
J gene: TRBJ2-7
V gene: TRBV7-9

CDR3 protein: CASSSQANVLTF
CDR3 DNA: TGTGCCAGCAGCTCTCAGGCCAACGTCCTGACTTTC
clone size: .
D gene: .
J gene: TRBJ2-6
V gene: TRBV5-6

CDR3 protein: CASRIGVSGANVLTF
CDR3 DNA: TGTGCCAGCAGAATAGGGGTGAGCGGGGCCAACGTCCTGACTTTC
clone size: .
D gene: .
J gene: TRBJ2-6
V gene: TRBV28

CDR3 protein: CASSLGVRETQYF
CDR3 DNA: TGTGCCAGCAGTTTGGGGGTTCGGGAGACCCAGTACTTC
clone size: once
D gene: .
J gene: TRBJ2-5
V gene: TRBV28

CDR3 protein: CASSRINDREETQYF
CDR3 DNA: TGTGCCAGCAGCCGAATAAACGACAGGGAAGAGACCCAGTACTTC
clone size: .
D gene: TRBD1
J gene: TRBJ2-5
V gene: TRBV14

CDR3 protein: CASRIGQGFNYGYTF
CDR3 DNA: TGTGCCAGCAGGATAGGGCAGGGGTTTAACTATGGCTACACCTTC
clone size: .
D gene: .
J gene: TRBJ1-2
V gene: TRBV6-5

CDR3 protein: CASSLGQGNGYTF
CDR3 DNA: TGTGCCAGTTCATTAGGGCAGGGAAATGGCTACACCTTC
clone size: .
D gene: .
J gene: TRBJ1-2
V gene: TRBV19

CDR3 protein: CASGARQGDGIYGYTF
CDR3 DNA: TGTGCCAGCGGCGCTAGGCAGGGGGACGGCATCTATGGCTACACCTTC
clone size: once
D gene: TRBD1
J gene: TRBJ1-2
V gene: TRBV7-9

CDR3 protein: CASSLTVNTGYSNQPQHF
CDR3 DNA: TGTGCCAGCAGCTTAACCGTAAATACAGGTTATAGCAATCAGCCCCAGCATTTT
clone size: .
D gene: .
J gene: TRBJ1-5
V gene: TRBV7-2

CDR3 protein: CAIHGGERSNQPQHF
CDR3 DNA: TGTGCCATCCATGGGGGGGAGAGAAGCAATCAGCCCCAGCATTTT
clone size: .
D gene: .
J gene: TRBJ1-5
V gene: TRBV6-6

CDR3 protein: CASSLDIDEQYF
CDR3 DNA: TGTGCCAGCAGCTTAGATATAGACGAGCAGTACTTC
clone size: .
D gene: .
J gene: TRBJ2-7
V gene: TRBV7-9

CDR3 protein: CASEYSPILRQPNTEAFF
CDR3 DNA: TGTGCCAGTGAATACTCTCCGATCCTACGGCAGCCTAACACTGAAGCTTTCTTT
clone size: .
D gene: .
J gene: TRBJ1-1
V gene: TRBV2

CDR3 protein: CASSSTGWQGSSTDTQYF
CDR3 DNA: TGTGCCAGCAGCTCAACGGGGTGGCAAGGGTCTAGCACAGATACGCAGTATTTT
clone size: .
D gene: .
J gene: TRBJ2-3
V gene: TRBV13

CDR3 protein: CASSSTGDYGYTF
CDR3 DNA: TGTGCCAGCAGCTCTACAGGCGACTATGGCTACACCTTC
clone size: .
D gene: .
J gene: TRBJ1-2
V gene: TRBV11-2